Listed here are 29 T cell receptor beta chains from one sample, sequenced in a study. Each CDR3 protein gets one entry after TCRdb re-called the 5' RACE reads with MiXCR. This table holds 5,000 or so distinct CDR3 sequences, around 70% found once. The sequenced sample consisted of naive CD4+ T cells sorted from blood. Sample subset: naive CD4+ T cells, CD4+CD45RA+CD25-. These receptors came from a female donor with breast cancer.

The rearrangement joins TRBV4-2 to TRBJ2-5; 7 bases are shared with TRBD2. CDR1 is LGHNA, CDR2 YNFKEQ, per germline. The J segment lost 3 bases and the V segment lost 1 base, leaving 14 bases of the junction unmatched. The CDR3 has 18 amino acids. The CDR3 loop reads CASSQGGRGGGGKETQYF. The DNA for the CDR3 is TGTGCCAGCAGCCAAGGGGGTCGTGGCGGGGGTGGGAAAGAGACCCAGTACTTC.

V is TRBV5-4 and J is TRBJ2-1, with TRBD2 matching 11 bases. With 3 bases clipped from V and 2 bases from J, the junction kept 13 bases outside the gene matches. The CDR3 runs 19 residues. The germline gives CDR1 SGHNT, CDR2 YYREEE (reference sequence). The CDR3 coding sequence is TGTGCCAGCAGCTCGCCGGGACTAGCGGAACCGTCCGCCTACAATGAGCAGTTCTTC. This codes for CASSSPGLAEPSAYNEQFF.

The V gene is TRBV3-1, the J gene TRBJ2-4, with 8 bases aligning to TRBD1. This CDR3 has 16 residues. CDR1 is LGHDT, CDR2 YNNKEL, per germline (reference sequence). V gave up 1 base and J gave up 0 bases; unmatched junction bases: 2. The CDR3 sequence is CASSQGQGLAKNIQYF. Here the CDR3 DNA reads TGTGCCAGCAGCCAAGGACAGGGGCTAGCCAAAAACATTCAGTACTTC.

V and J are TRBV11-3 and TRBJ2-5; D uncertain. The CDR3 sequence is 12 residues long. The germline V gene encodes CDR1 SGHNT and CDR2 YENEEA. The V end lost 0 bases, the J end lost 4 bases, and 3 bases lay between the germline ends. CDR3 in DNA: TGTGCCAGCAGCTTAGATGGAGAGACCCAGTACTTC. Translated: CASSLDGETQYF. Supplemented by reference TRBV11-3 and TRBJ2-5, the full variable domain reads EAGVVQSPRYKIIEKKQPVAFWCNPISGHNTLYWYLQNLGQGPELLIRYENEEAVDDSQLPKDRFSAERLKGVDSTLKIQPAELGDSAVYLCASSLDGETQYFGPGTRLLVL.

V gene TRBV6-1 combines with J gene TRBJ2-1; 8 positions agree with TRBD2. Trimming took 8 bases from V and 3 from J; bases not matched to a gene: 12. Germline V gene lookup returns CDR1 MNHNS and CDR2 SASEGT. This CDR3 has 16 amino acids. The CDR3: CASQGGGSRLYNEQFF. CDR3 coding DNA: TGTGCCAGCCAAGGCGGGGGGTCCCGTCTCTACAATGAGCAGTTCTTC.

This rearrangement joins TRBV2 to TRBJ1-6; D gene unclear. CDR1 and CDR2 (germline): SNHLY, FYNNEI. V lost 4 bases and J 10 bases, leaving 11 bases between the germline ends. The CDR3 spans 13 residues. CDR3 protein: CASSVTITSPLHF. The CDR3, as DNA: TGTGCCAGCAGTGTGACAATAACCTCACCCCTCCACTTT.

J is TRBJ1-2 and V is TRBV15; D call uncertain. The germline V gene encodes CDR1 LNHNV and CDR2 YYDKDF (reference sequence). The length of the CDR3 is 15 residues. Trimming stripped 5 bases from V and 2 bases from J, with 15 bases between. The CDR3 sequence is CATSPSWAQNYGYTF. The CDR3 nucleotides are TGTGCCACCAGCCCATCCTGGGCACAGAACTATGGCTACACCTTC.

V is TRBV12-3 or TRBV12-4 and J is TRBJ1-1; TRBD1 is a possible D gene (6 bases). CDR3 length equals 17 residues. Deletions cut 3 bases from V and 0 bases from J, with 17 bases between. Written as DNA, the CDR3 is TGTGCCAGCAGTTTGGGACATCCTAAAAGGGTGAACACTGAAGCTTTCTTT. Its translation is CASSLGHPKRVNTEAFF.

A few counts support this clonotype. The chain combines TRBV7-2 with TRBJ1-1; 9 bases align to TRBD1. Per the germline V gene, CDR1 is SGHTA and CDR2 is FQGNSA. CDR3 length: 15 amino acids. After removal of 5 bases from V and 4 bases from J, the junction contained 8 bases not matched to a gene. CDR3 in amino acids: CASSRDRVVGTEAFF. The CDR3 DNA reads as TGTGCCAGCAGCAGGGACAGGGTAGTGGGCACTGAAGCTTTCTTT.

The V gene is TRBV6-2 or TRBV6-3, the J gene TRBJ2-5, with 7 bases fitting TRBD1. This CDR3 has 16 amino acids. The V segment lost 7 bases and the J segment 1 base; nucleotides outside the gene matches: 12. Germline V gene lookup returns CDR1 MNHEY and CDR2 SVGEGT. DNA of the CDR3: TGTGCCAGCATCATGTACCGGGACAGAGCCCAAGAGACCCAGTACTTC. Translated, it gives CASIMYRDRAQETQYF.

A few counts support this clonotype. The chain employs TRBV27 and TRBJ2-7, with unresolved D. The CDR3 is 11 residues long. Germline assignment: CDR1 MNHEY and CDR2 SMNVEV (reference sequence). Trimming pared 4 bases from V and 7 bases from J, leaving 8 bases between. CDR3 protein: CASSSLGEQYF. CDR3 nucleotide sequence: TGTGCCAGCAGTTCCCTGGGAGAGCAGTACTTC.

The chain is built from TRBV5-1 and TRBJ1-1, with 7 nucleotides matching TRBD1. This CDR3 has 17 amino acids. Germline V gives CDR1 SGHRS, CDR2 YFSETQ. V dropped 0 bases and J dropped 1; count of bases not matched to a gene: 9. The CDR3: CASSLDSYRGRNTEAFF. CDR3 coding DNA: TGCGCCAGCAGCTTGGACAGTTACAGGGGTCGGAACACTGAAGCTTTCTTT. Complete variable domain (other parts from reference TRBV5-1 and TRBJ1-1): KAGVTQTPRYLIKTRGQQVTLSCSPISGHRSVSWYQQTPGQGLQFLFEYFSETQRNKGNFPGRFSGRQFSNSRSEMNVSTLELGDSALYLCASSLDSYRGRNTEAFFGQGTRLTVV.

For the CDR3, the DNA is TGTGCCAGCACTTCGAAAGGACAGGGGTTTGCTTCACCCCTCCACTTT. Its protein is CASTSKGQGFASPLHF. V gene TRBV6-5 combines with J gene TRBJ1-6, with 9 nucleotides matching TRBD1. The CDR3 covers 16 residues. CDR1 is MNHEY and CDR2 is SVGAGI in the germline V gene. V lost 7 bases and J lost 9; bases outside the gene matches: 13.

V usage is TRBV20-1 and J usage is TRBJ2-1; no clear D. The CDR3 extends over 14 amino acids. V was shortened by 5 bases and J by 0 bases, with 11 bases between the two germline ends. Germline V gene data show CDR1 as DFQATT and CDR2 as SNEGSKA (reference sequence). CDR3 in amino acids: CSARHYRSYNEQFF. The CDR3 nucleotides are TGCAGTGCTCGTCACTACCGCTCCTACAATGAGCAGTTCTTC.

The table lists this clonotype with a few counts. This rearrangement joins TRBV27 to TRBJ1-5; maybe TRBD1 (5 bases). The CDR3 contains 14 residues. V was cut by 0 bases and J by 7 bases, with 10 bases left in between. Per the germline V gene, CDR1 is MNHEY and CDR2 is SMNVEV (reference sequence). This CDR3 reads CASSLSGGRQPQHF. CDR3 nucleotide sequence: TGTGCCAGCAGTTTATCTGGGGGACGACAGCCCCAGCATTTT.

V usage is TRBV29-1 and J usage is TRBJ1-2; D gene unclear. The germline V and J ends were trimmed by 4 bases and 6 bases, with 9 bases remaining between them. The germline CDR1 and CDR2 sequences are SQVTM and ANQGSEA. The CDR3 length is 11 residues. CDR3 protein: CSVVGGDGYTF. The CDR3, as DNA: TGCAGCGTTGTAGGAGGAGATGGCTACACCTTC.

This clonotype occurred a few times. The CDR3 DNA follows: TGTGCCAGCAGTAGGGACAGGTCGTTTGGGGCCAACGTCCTGACTTTC. It yields the protein CASSRDRSFGANVLTF. V and J are TRBV6-5 and TRBJ2-6; TRBD1 agrees at 8 bases. CDR1 and CDR2 from the germline V gene are MNHEY and SVGAGI. This CDR3 has 16 residues. The J segment lost 3 bases and the V segment lost 5 bases, leaving 6 bases of the junction unmatched.

Notes on this clonotype: Germline and junction disagree at one end, which may indicate a read error. This chain uses TRBV7-7 with TRBJ2-2; D unclear. Germline V gene sequence: CDR1 SSHAT, CDR2 FNYEAQ (reference sequence). CDR3 length: 15 amino acids. CDR3 nucleotides: TGCGCCAGCAGCTTGCCGGAGCCTGAAACCGGGGAGCTGTTTTTT. As protein: CASSLPEPETGELFF.

This clonotype was detected once. The chain carries TRBV5-6 and TRBJ2-1, with D uncertain. The CDR3 has 15 amino acids. Germline values: CDR1 SGHDT, CDR2 YYEEEE. V shed 0 bases and J shed 2 bases, with 9 bases lying between them. This CDR3 reads CASSLASATYNEQFF. The CDR3 coding sequence is TGTGCCAGCAGCTTGGCCTCGGCGACCTACAATGAGCAGTTCTTC.

V usage is TRBV12-3 or TRBV12-4 and J usage is TRBJ2-7; the D gene could be TRBD1 or TRBD2 (5 bases each). The CDR3 runs 13 residues. V lost 1 base and J 7 bases, leaving 11 bases between the germline ends. The CDR3 sequence: CASSLGDGQEQYF. The CDR3 DNA reads as TGTGCCAGCAGTTTAGGGGACGGCCAAGAGCAGTACTTC.

This clonotype showed up just a few times. The chain links TRBV20-1 to TRBJ1-5; no clear D gene. The V gene's germline CDR1 is DFQATT and CDR2 SNEGSKA (reference sequence). Trimming took 3 bases from V and 1 from J, leaving 13 bases between them. The CDR3 totals 15 residues. CDR3 protein: CSARMNSWSNQPQHF. The CDR3 region has the DNA TGCAGTGCTAGGATGAATAGTTGGAGCAATCAGCCCCAGCATTTT.

This clonotype has only one observation. V and J are TRBV7-9 and TRBJ2-1; TRBD2 matches at 10 bases. The CDR3 sequence is 15 residues long. Germline trimming cut 5 bases from V and 10 bases from J; bases unmatched to any gene: 11. Germline loops: CDR1 SEHNR, CDR2 FQNEAQ (reference sequence). Here the CDR3 DNA reads TGTGCCAGCAGCCTAAGCGGGGGGGCGATTCGGGAGCAGTTCTTC. This encodes CASSLSGGAIREQFF.

The CDR3 DNA sequence: TGCGCCAGCAGCCCCGGAGGGAGAGATGAGCAGTTCTTC. It translates to CASSPGGRDEQFF. The rearrangement links TRBV5-1 to TRBJ2-1; the D gene is possibly TRBD2 (6 bases). CDR3 length equals 13 residues. The germline gives CDR1 SGHRS, CDR2 YFSETQ. Trimming removed 4 bases from V and 8 bases from J, with 13 bases in between.

V usage is TRBV11-2 and J usage is TRBJ2-1; D remains unclear. The germline V gene has CDR1 SGHAT and CDR2 FQNNGV. With 1 base removed from V and 0 bases from J, the gap between germline ends came to 13 bases. This CDR3 contains 17 residues. The CDR3 sequence is CASSLARVSLSYNEQFF. DNA of the CDR3: TGTGCCAGCAGCTTAGCTAGAGTATCCCTCTCCTACAATGAGCAGTTCTTC.

In its sample, this clonotype was seen a few times. V and J are TRBV5-1 and TRBJ2-1, with a weak D call TRBD2 (6 bases). This CDR3 contains 16 residues. Germline V gene lookup returns CDR1 SGHRS and CDR2 YFSETQ. V was pared by 5 bases and J by 9 bases, with 24 bases between. The CDR3 nucleotides read TGCGCCAGCAGTTTGACGCCGGGACTCCCTTCGGGTGAGCAGTTCTTC. It translates to CASSLTPGLPSGEQFF.

With respect to this clonotype: One junction end disagrees with the germline gene, perhaps due to a read error. V is TRBV20-1 and J is TRBJ2-2, with D perhaps assigned TRBD1 or TRBD2 (5 bases each). Germline V gene lookup returns CDR1 DFQATT and CDR2 SNEGSKA (reference sequence). The CDR3 totals 14 residues. In DNA form, the CDR3 reads TGCAGTGCTAGAGATGGGGCGAACACCGGGGAGCAGTTTTTT. It yields the protein CSARDGANTGEQFF.

CDR3 residues: CASSIGANSEQFF. CDR3 nucleotide sequence: TGTGCCAGCAGCATAGGGGCCAACTCTGAGCAGTTCTTC. V gene TRBV5-4 combines with J gene TRBJ2-1, with D possibly matching TRBD1 (5 bases). The V gene lost 4 bases and the J gene lost 9 bases, with 14 bases spanning the gap. The CDR3 consists of 13 residues. Germline CDR1 and CDR2: SGHNT and YYREEE (reference sequence).

A few counts support this clonotype. The chain employs TRBV13 and TRBJ1-1; D is ambiguous. Germline CDR1 PRHDT, CDR2 FYEKMQ (reference sequence). Trimming removed 5 bases from V and 3 bases from J, with 7 bases in between. This CDR3 contains 12 residues. CDR3 DNA: TGTGCCAGCAGCCTGAGGGACACTGAAGCTTTCTTT. Translating gives CASSLRDTEAFF.

This clonotype is judged large. The chain has TRBV5-1 and TRBJ1-2; D not certain. CDR3 length: 13 amino acids. Germline V lookup: CDR1 SGHRS, CDR2 YFSETQ. The V gene lost 4 bases and the J gene lost 8 bases, with 15 bases spanning the gap. DNA of the CDR3: TGCGCCAGCAGCCTAGACGCCCAGTTAGGCTACACCTTC. It specifies CASSLDAQLGYTF.